This is a list of T cell receptor beta chains from one sample in a study of blood T cell repertoires in COVID-19. Data came from immunoSEQ multiplex PCR; TCRdb stores just in-frame clones and leaves some out. The data show 200,000 or so clones, over 75% seen once. What was sequenced was PBMCs or T cells enriched from blood (not recorded which). These receptors were obtained from a woman aged 40 to 50 with acute COVID-19. Both conserved end residues are part of each CDR3. D genes are given only for firm matches. Some rows mark clone size as missing; the rest say once, few, many or name a class of expanded clone.

j_call | d_call | clone_size | v_call | cdr3_nt | cdr3_aa
TRBJ2-2 | - | - | TRBV27 | TGTGCCAGCAGTTTATTACAGGGGAACACCGGGGAGCTGTTTTTT | CASSLLQGNTGELFF
TRBJ2-1 | TRBD2 | few | TRBV5-1 | TGCGCCAGCAGCCAAAGCGGGAGCCGTCCCTACAATGAGCAGTTCTTC | CASSQSGSRPYNEQFF
TRBJ1-6 | - | many | TRBV3-1/TRBV3-2 | TGTGCCAGCAGCCAAGGCGGCGGAACGTCCCTCCACTTT | CASSQGGGTSLHF
TRBJ2-5 | - | - | TRBV29-1 | TGCAGCGTCGACGGCCCATCCTCAGGGGAGACCCAGTACTTC | CSVDGPSSGETQYF
TRBJ1-1 | TRBD1 | - | TRBV5-4 | TGTGCCAGCAGCTTGTTCGGGGACAGTGCGTTGAACACTGAAGCTTTCTTT | CASSLFGDSALNTEAFF
TRBJ1-1 | TRBD1 | - | TRBV7-2 | TGTGCCAGCAGCTTAGTCGACAGGGTAATCCCTGAAGCTTTCTTT | CASSLVDRVIPEAFF
TRBJ2-7 | TRBD2 | - | TRBV9 | TGTGCCAGCAGCGTCATAGCGGGGGGCCCCTACGAGCAGTACTTC | CASSVIAGGPYEQYF
TRBJ1-1 | TRBD1 | - | TRBV5-4 | TGTGCCAGCAGCCGGGCGCGACAGGGGGCATCTGAAGCTTTCTTT | CASSRARQGASEAFF
TRBJ1-5 | - | - | TRBV5-8 | TGTGCCACTAAAGAGGGAAACCGGCCTAGCAATCAGCCCCAGCATTTT | CATKEGNRPSNQPQHF
TRBJ1-1 | - | - | TRBV7-8 | TGTGCCAGCAGCCAACCGGGGACAAGGGGTCGGGAGGAGGAAGCTTTCTTT | CASSQPGTRGREEEAFF
TRBJ1-2 | - | once | TRBV7-2 | TGTGCCAGCAGCTTCGGTGCGGGGAATGGCTACACCTTC | CASSFGAGNGYTF
TRBJ1-3 | - | few | TRBV2 | TGTGCCAGCAGTTTGACATCGCCTGGAAACACCATATATTTT | CASSLTSPGNTIYF
TRBJ1-2 | - | - | TRBV2 | TGTGCCAGCAGGACCAAAGCGGATAACTATGGCTACACCTTC | CASRTKADNYGYTF
TRBJ2-2 | TRBD1 | - | TRBV11-2 | TGTGCCAGCTCCCCGAACAGGGGCGGAACCGGGGAGCTGTTTTTT | CASSPNRGGTGELFF
TRBJ1-1 | - | - | TRBV5-1 | TGCGCCAGCAGCTTTTCTCTGTATGAGGTGACTGAAGCTTTCTTT | CASSFSLYEVTEAFF
TRBJ2-3 | TRBD1 | few | TRBV28 | TGTGCCAGCAGTGGACAGGGGACAGATACGCAGTATTTT | CASSGQGTDTQYF
TRBJ2-1 | - | - | TRBV9 | TGTGCCAGCAGCGTAGTGCTAGCAGATGAGCAGTTCTTC | CASSVVLADEQFF
TRBJ2-5 | TRBD1 | - | TRBV7-9 | TGTGCCAGCAGCCCCGGGACAGCAAAAGAGACCCAGTACTTC | CASSPGTAKETQYF
TRBJ2-5 | TRBD2 | once | TRBV5-4 | TGTGCCAGCAGCCGGAACGGGGGGGAGGGCCTAGAGACCCAGTACTTC | CASSRNGGEGLETQYF
TRBJ1-1 | - | - | TRBV5-6 | TGTGCCAGCAAGGGGGGACGGGGGGTGGCCACTGAAGCTTTCTTT | CASKGGRGVATEAFF
TRBJ1-1 | TRBD1 | - | TRBV19 | TGTGCCAGTAGAACAGGGGTAAGGGCTTTCTTT | CASRTGVRAFF
TRBJ1-2 | - | - | TRBV19 | TGTGCCAGTAGTATAGCTGAGGGCTACACCTTC | CASSIAEGYTF
TRBJ2-3 | TRBD2 | - | TRBV11-3 | TGTGCCAGCAGCTTAACTAGCGGGAGCACAGATACGCAGTATTTT | CASSLTSGSTDTQYF
TRBJ2-7 | - | few | TRBV9 | TGTGCCAGCAGCGCTGAGTCACAGGGATACCTAGGCGAGCAGTACTTC | CASSAESQGYLGEQYF
TRBJ1-2 | TRBD1 | - | TRBV6-5 | TGTGCCAGCAGTCCTGACAGGGGGCGCATAAGGCCCTACACCTTC | CASSPDRGRIRPYTF
TRBJ2-5 | - | - | TRBV5-4 | TGTGCCACCGCTTTGCGGGGACAAGAGACCCAGTACTTC | CATALRGQETQYF
TRBJ1-1 | - | - | TRBV7-9 | TGTGCCAGCAGCTTAGCCCCCGGGACATTCTACACTGAAGCTTTCTTT | CASSLAPGTFYTEAFF
TRBJ2-3 | - | - | TRBV24-1 | TGTGCCACCGACGTCAGGGGTACGCAGTATTTT | CATDVRGTQYF
TRBJ1-5 | TRBD1 | - | TRBV2 | TGTGCCAGCGGTACAGGGGGCAGAAGCAATCAGCCCCAGCATTTT | CASGTGGRSNQPQHF
TRBJ1-2 | - | - | TRBV19 | TGTGCCAGTACTAGCAGAACTACTAACTATGGCTACACCTTC | CASTSRTTNYGYTF
TRBJ2-1 | - | once | TRBV14 | TGTGCCAGCAGCCAAGAAAGGGGGATATCCTACAATGAGCAGTTCTTC | CASSQERGISYNEQFF
TRBJ2-1 | - | - | TRBV28 | TGTGCCAGCAGCACAATTGAGGCAGGGTACAATGAGCAGTTCTTC | CASSTIEAGYNEQFF
TRBJ1-1 | - | - | TRBV21-1 | TGTGCCAGCGAACGAACTGGTGGCACTGAAGCTTTCTTT | CASERTGGTEAFF
TRBJ1-1 | - | few | TRBV5-1 | TGCGCCAGCAGCTTGGAGGCAGGCCAAAACACTGAAGCTTTCTTT | CASSLEAGQNTEAFF
TRBJ1-2 | TRBD1 | - | TRBV5-4 | TGTGCCAGCAGCAAAATGGGGACAGGGTTGGTTTACAGCTACACCTTC | CASSKMGTGLVYSYTF
TRBJ2-7 | TRBD2 | - | TRBV9 | TGTGCCAGCAGCACAGCGGGGGCAGACTACGAGCAGTACTTC | CASSTAGADYEQYF
TRBJ1-5 | - | once | TRBV2 | TGTGCCAGCAGTGAATCGGGGGGCGGAGGCAATCAGCCCCAGCATTTT | CASSESGGGGNQPQHF
TRBJ1-5 | TRBD1 | - | TRBV6-1 | TGTGCCAGCAGTGAAGCGCCATCAGGGGGACAGCCCCAGCATTTT | CASSEAPSGGQPQHF
TRBJ2-3 | - | - | TRBV28 | TGTGCCAGCAACGGCGGAGCTGGCACAGATACGCAGTATTTT | CASNGGAGTDTQYF
TRBJ1-1 | TRBD1 | once | TRBV4-2 | TGTGCCAGCAGCCAAGGGAGGGACAGGAGGATGGCTTTCTTT | CASSQGRDRRMAFF
TRBJ1-2 | TRBD1 | - | TRBV7-9 | TGTGCCAGCAGCCCCGTACAGGGGCGGAAGGGCTACACCTTC | CASSPVQGRKGYTF
TRBJ1-5 | - | - | TRBV6-1 | TGTGCCAGCAGTGATTGGAACGGCGAGGAGCATTTT | CASSDWNGEEHF
TRBJ2-5 | - | once | TRBV19 | TGTGCCACCGCAGTTTGGGAGCAAGAGACCCAGTACTTC | CATAVWEQETQYF
TRBJ1-2 | - | - | TRBV28 | TGTGCCAGCAGCTTCCCGGGGGGCTCTGGCTACACCTTC | CASSFPGGSGYTF